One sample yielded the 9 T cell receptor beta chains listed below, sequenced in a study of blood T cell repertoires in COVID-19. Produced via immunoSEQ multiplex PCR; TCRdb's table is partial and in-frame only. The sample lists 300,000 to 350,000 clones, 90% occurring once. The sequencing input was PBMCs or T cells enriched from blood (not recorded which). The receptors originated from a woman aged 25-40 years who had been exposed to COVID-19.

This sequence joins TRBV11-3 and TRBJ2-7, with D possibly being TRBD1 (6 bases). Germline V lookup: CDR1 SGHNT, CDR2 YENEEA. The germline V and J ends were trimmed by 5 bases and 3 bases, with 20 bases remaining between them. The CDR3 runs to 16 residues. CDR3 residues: CASSPQIQGTLYEQYF. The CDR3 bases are TGTGCCAGCAGCCCTCAAATCCAGGGGACCCTCTACGAGCAGTACTTC. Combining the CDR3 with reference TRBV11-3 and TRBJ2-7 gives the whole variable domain EAGVVQSPRYKIIEKKQPVAFWCNPISGHNTLYWYLQNLGQGPELLIRYENEEAVDDSQLPKDRFSAERLKGVDSTLKIQPAELGDSAVYLCASSPQIQGTLYEQYFGPGTRLTVT.

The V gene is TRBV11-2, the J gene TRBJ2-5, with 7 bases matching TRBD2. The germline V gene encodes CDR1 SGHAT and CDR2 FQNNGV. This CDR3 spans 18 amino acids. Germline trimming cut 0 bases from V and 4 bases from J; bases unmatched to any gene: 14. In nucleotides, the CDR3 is TGTGCCAGCAGCTTAGATCCAGCGGGGAGGACCAGACGAGAGACCCAGTACTTC. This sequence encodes CASSLDPAGRTRRETQYF.

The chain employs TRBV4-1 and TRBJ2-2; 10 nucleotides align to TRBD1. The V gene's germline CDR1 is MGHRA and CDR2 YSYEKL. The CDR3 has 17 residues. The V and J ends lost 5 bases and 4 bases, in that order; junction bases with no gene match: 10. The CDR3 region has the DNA TGCGCCAGCAGCTCCCCCGGGGGACAGGGGTCCACCGGGGAGCTGTTTTTT. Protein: CASSSPGGQGSTGELFF.

The CDR3 sequence: CASSIRDTGELFF. The CDR3 coding sequence is TGTGCCAGTAGTATTCGGGACACCGGGGAGCTGTTTTTT. V usage is TRBV19 and J usage is TRBJ2-2; D gene uncertain. The CDR3 runs 13 residues. The germline CDR1 and CDR2 sequences are LNHDA and SQIVND (reference sequence). Trimming cost V 3 bases and J 3 bases, with 5 bases left between them.

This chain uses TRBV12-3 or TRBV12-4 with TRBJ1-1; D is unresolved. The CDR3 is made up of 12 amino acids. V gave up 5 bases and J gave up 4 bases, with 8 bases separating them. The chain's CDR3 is CASSPEGTEAFF. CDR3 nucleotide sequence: TGTGCCAGCAGTCCAGAGGGCACTGAAGCTTTCTTT.

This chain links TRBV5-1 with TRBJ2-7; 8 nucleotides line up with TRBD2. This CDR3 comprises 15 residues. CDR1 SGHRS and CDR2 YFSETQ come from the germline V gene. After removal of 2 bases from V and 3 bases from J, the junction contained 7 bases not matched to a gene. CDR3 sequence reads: CASSLKASGGYEQYF. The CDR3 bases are TGCGCCAGCAGCTTAAAAGCAAGCGGGGGCTACGAGCAGTACTTC.

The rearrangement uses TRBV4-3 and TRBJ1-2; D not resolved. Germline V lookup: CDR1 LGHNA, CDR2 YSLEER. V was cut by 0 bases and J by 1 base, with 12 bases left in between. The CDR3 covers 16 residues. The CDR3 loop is CASSQDVAAYNYGYTF. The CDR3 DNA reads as TGCGCCAGCAGCCAAGATGTCGCAGCGTATAACTATGGCTACACCTTC.

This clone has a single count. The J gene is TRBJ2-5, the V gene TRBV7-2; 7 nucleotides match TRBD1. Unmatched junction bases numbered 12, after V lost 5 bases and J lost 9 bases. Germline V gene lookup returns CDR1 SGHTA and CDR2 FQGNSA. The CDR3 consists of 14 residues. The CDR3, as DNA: TGTGCCAGCAGCCGGACAGGCCCACACACCCCCCAGTACTTC. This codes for CASSRTGPHTPQYF.

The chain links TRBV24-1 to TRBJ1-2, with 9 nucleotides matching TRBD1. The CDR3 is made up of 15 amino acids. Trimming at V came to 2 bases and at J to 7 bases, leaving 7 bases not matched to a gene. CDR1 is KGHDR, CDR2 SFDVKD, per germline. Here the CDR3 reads CATSDSPGQGGGYTF. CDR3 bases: TGTGCCACCAGTGATTCACCGGGACAGGGCGGTGGCTACACCTTC.